The sequence of this TCR beta chain was determined in a study of blood T cell repertoires in COVID-19. The V gene end was trimmed by 0 bases and the J gene end by 7 bases; junction bases not matched to a gene: 6. There are 15 residues in the CDR3. Germline V gene sequence: CDR1 SGHRS, CDR2 YFSETQ. Profiled with immunoSEQ multiplex PCR; TCRdb holds only in-frame clones, not every one. This table has about 130,000 clones, 74% appearing once. The chain links TRBV5-1 to TRBJ2-1; 8 bases match TRBD2. The source material was peripheral blood. This receptor was obtained from an elderly man with COVID-19, enrolled during active disease. CDR3 in amino acids: CASSLVSGRTNEQFF. In nucleotides, the CDR3 is TGCGCCAGCAGCTTGGTGAGCGGGAGAACGAATGAGCAGTTCTTC.